A selection of T cell receptor beta chains follows, all from one sample in a study of cytomegalovirus exposure and HLA in healthy donors. Profiling relied on immunoSEQ multiplex PCR, and the TCRdb table lists in-frame clones only, not all of them. This table has 35,000 to 45,000 clones, roughly half appearing once. Sequencing was done on a sample of PBMCs. The receptors were sampled from a man in his 60s in good health and CMV-seronegative. The CDR3 runs from the conserved cysteine through the conserved F or W. A D gene is named only where the DNA matches it firmly. Size values are once, few and many counts, or a class for expanded clones, and some rows have none.

D gene	V gene	J gene	clone size	CDR3 protein	CDR3 DNA
.	TRBV29-1	TRBJ2-1	.	CSAPTRAYNEQFF	TGCAGCGCCCCTACCCGGGCCTACAATGAGCAGTTCTTC
.	TRBV1	TRBJ1-1	.	CTSSHAAGGNTEAFF	TGCACCAGCAGCCACGCTGCCGGGGGGAACACTGAAGCTTTCTTT
.	TRBV29-1	TRBJ1-4	.	CSVARGDSTNEKLFF	TGCAGCGTTGCCCGGGGTGACTCAACTAATGAAAAACTGTTTTTT
TRBD2	TRBV7-2	TRBJ2-3	.	CASSPGLAGSTDTQYF	TGTGCCAGCAGCCCGGGACTAGCGGGAAGCACAGATACGCAGTATTTT
.	TRBV5-1	TRBJ2-1	few	CASSLQAGNNEQFF	TGCGCCAGCAGCTTGCAAGCGGGCAACAATGAGCAGTTCTTC
.	TRBV11-1	TRBJ1-1	.	CASSLPTIRAEAFF	TGTGCCAGCAGCTTACCGACAATCAGGGCTGAAGCTTTCTTT
TRBD2	TRBV4-1	TRBJ2-5	.	CASSLLLAGVGETQYF	TGCGCCAGCAGCCTCTTACTAGCGGGAGTAGGAGAGACCCAGTACTTC
TRBD1	TRBV10-3	TRBJ1-2	few	CAIRSSGQGCLF	TGTGCCATCAGATCCTCGGGACAGGGGTGCCTTTTC
.	TRBV30	TRBJ2-1	.	CAWSVEAGINNEQFF	TGTGCCTGGAGTGTAGAGGCGGGAATCAACAATGAGCAGTTCTTC
TRBD1	TRBV16	TRBJ1-2	.	CASSPGTVSYGYTF	TGTGCCAGCAGCCCCGGGACAGTATCTTATGGCTACACCTTC
TRBD1	TRBV5-1	TRBJ2-1	.	CASSVTGGAYNEQFF	TGCGCCAGCAGCGTGACAGGGGGCGCCTACAATGAGCAGTTCTTC
.	TRBV7-2	TRBJ1-3	few	CASSLNGGVPYSGNTIYF	TGTGCCAGCAGCTTAAATGGGGGGGTCCCTTACTCTGGAAACACCATATATTTT
TRBD2	TRBV7-2	TRBJ2-7	few	CASSSSSGATYEQYF	TGTGCCAGCAGCAGCTCTAGCGGGGCTACCTACGAGCAGTACTTC
.	TRBV29-1	TRBJ2-1	.	CSVGRTAYEQFF	TGCAGCGTTGGTCGGACTGCGTATGAGCAGTTCTTC
.	TRBV28	TRBJ2-7	.	CASSLGLGEQYF	TGTGCCAGCAGTTTAGGACTGGGGGAGCAGTACTTC
.	TRBV13	TRBJ2-7	.	CASSLVGGYEQYF	TGTGCCAGCAGCTTAGTAGGCGGCTACGAGCAGTACTTC
.	TRBV5-1	TRBJ1-2	few	CASSRGGRDDNYGYTF	TGCGCCAGCAGCCGCGGGGGGAGGGATGATAACTATGGCTACACCTTC
TRBD1	TRBV10-3	TRBJ2-7	.	CAIKKAQGLNEQYF	TGTGCCATCAAAAAGGCACAGGGGCTAAACGAGCAGTACTTC
.	TRBV5-6	TRBJ1-5	few	CASSPRGGSNQPQHF	TGTGCCAGCAGCCCGCGGGGGGGCTCCAATCAGCCCCAGCATTTT
TRBD1	TRBV6-5	TRBJ1-1	.	CASRTGLNTEAFF	TGTGCCAGCAGGACAGGGTTGAACACTGAAGCTTTCTTT
.	TRBV30	TRBJ1-1	few	CAWSRQNTEAFF	TGTGCCTGGAGTCGACAGAACACTGAAGCTTTCTTT
.	TRBV11-2	TRBJ1-2	few	CASSLDTSPYNYGYTF	TGTGCCAGCAGCTTAGATACTTCCCCGTACAACTATGGCTACACCTTC
.	TRBV11-3	TRBJ2-2	.	CASGGFGGATGELFF	TGTGCCAGCGGGGGGTTTGGGGGAGCCACCGGGGAGCTGTTTTTT
.	TRBV7-2	TRBJ2-7	.	CASSLQGYEQYF	TGTGCCAGCAGCTTACAGGGCTACGAGCAGTACTTC
.	TRBV9	TRBJ1-5	few	CASSVGAETQPQHF	TGTGCCAGCAGCGTAGGGGCAGAAACTCAGCCCCAGCATTTT
.	TRBV18	TRBJ2-7	.	CASSPNTGSYEQYF	TGTGCCAGCTCACCAAATACAGGATCCTACGAGCAGTACTTC
.	TRBV7-2	TRBJ1-5	.	CASSLNRVQPQHF	TGTGCCAGCAGCTTAAACAGGGTGCAGCCCCAGCATTTT
.	TRBV4-3	TRBJ1-2	.	CASSHAGAADLFNYGYTF	TGCGCCAGCAGCCACGCAGGGGCAGCAGATTTGTTTAACTATGGCTACACCTTC
TRBD1	TRBV29-1	TRBJ1-2	.	CSADRGLGGYTF	TGCAGCGCTGACAGGGGGCTAGGGGGCTACACCTTC